Here is one TCR beta chain with its context. Which antigen it targets is not known. The sample holds no much larger clone one base away, and base qualities are not on file. This sample was taken from a study of blood T cell repertoires in COVID-19 (dated by TCRdb to about 2020). About the investigation overall: Samples from collaborators originated in the United States, Italy and Spain and spanned both the acute and convalescent phases of COVID-19. The prospective study material was composed of cDNA or gDNA derived from T cells, B-cell-depleted T cells, or PBMCs. The dataset comprised deeply sampled blood TCRbeta repertoires from subjects exposed to, actively infected with, or recovered from COVID-19. A freely available public database, intended as a resource for researchers studying the immune response to SARS-CoV-2, is where the repertoires were released. Samples came from the ongoing ImmuneRACE study (first 160 participants) plus 1,254 subjects from 6 global collaborators. Nearly every sample came with metadata listing a de-identified subject ID, COVID-19 status, age in years and sex. Where HLA class I and class II types were available, the types were taken from metadata supplied by the sample provider, not from assay-based typing. Study-wide conclusions, independent of this receptor: How much clinical and demographic metadata was included differed by source and by participant, and the metadata was provided uncurated.

At one collaborating source in Seattle, patients were enrolled during active infection and were followed longitudinally through the course of disease. The collaborating institutions used their own protocols to collect whole blood in K2EDTA tubes. For TCRbeta analysis, collaborators shipped samples as frozen whole blood, isolated PBMCs, or DNA extracted from either of those sample types. TCRbeta CDR3 regions were amplified from genomic DNA using the immunoSEQ Assay, a bias-controlled multiplex PCR. For the original study's pipeline: Nucleated cell counts per sample were estimated from amplification of reference gene primers within the assay. To quantify the absolute abundance of each unique TCRbeta CDR3 rearrangement, sequence reads were collapsed and filtered. For each sample, productive Simpson clonality was calculated as the square root of Simpson's diversity index across productive rearrangements. TCRdb's version of the immuneACCESS table is confined to in-frame rearrangements and falls short of the full clone set. An unresolved V gene accounts for under half of the shortfall where checked; the remainder is of unknown origin. That table is the source of V, J and clone size, and D and trimming were worked out from the DNA. This sample lists 150,000 to 200,000 clones; 87% were detected once. Of the sample, approximately 13% falls within the top ten clones.

CDR1 and CDR2 were assigned from the germline V gene (reference sequence) as LGHDT and YNNKEL. Reading from cysteine to phenylalanine, the CDR3 counts 16 amino acids. Only the CDR3 region is kept as DNA, spanning 48 bases read in frame from base 1. The V and J ends are trimmed by 1 base and 2 bases, leaving 12 bases between them. Material for sequencing was peripheral blood. This clonotype was obtained from a woman aged 70-85 years with COVID-19, enrolled during active disease. The chain is made from TRBV3-1 (or the pseudogene TRBV3-2) and TRBJ1-3, and perhaps TRBD1 as D gene, on 6 matching bases. The CDR3 corresponds to CASSQGLQGPGNTIYF. The DNA is TGTGCCAGCAGCCAAGGATTACAGGGACCTGGAAACACCATATATTTT.